This T cell receptor (beta chain) was observed in a study of blood T cell repertoires in COVID-19. For the study at large: Italy, Spain and the United States were the sources of the convalescent and acute COVID-19 samples. In each case, the material was cDNA or gDNA derived from T cells, B-cell-depleted T cells, or PBMCs.

Authors' data handling: How many nucleated cells were present was estimated from reference gene primer amplification. Profiled with immunoSEQ multiplex PCR; TCRdb holds only in-frame clones, not every one. Clone size and V and J calls were adopted from that table, with D and trimming inferred from the DNA. Of about 80,000 clones in the sample, around 80% were seen once. Per the germline V gene, CDR1 is SGDLS and CDR2 is YYNGEE. V lost 0 bases and J lost 2, with 4 bases in between. The CDR3 is made up of 13 amino acids. Sequenced sample: peripheral blood. The chain has TRBV9 and TRBJ2-3; D is ambiguous. The sequence derives from a man between 60 and 70 years old with active or convalescent COVID-19. CDR3 in DNA: TGTGCCAGCAGCGTAGCCCTCACAGATACGCAGTATTTT. Amino acids: CASSVALTDTQYF.